The 31 T cell receptor beta chains below come from one sample, sequenced in a study of cytomegalovirus exposure and HLA in healthy donors. Clones were read by immunoSEQ multiplex PCR, and TCRdb kept only the in-frame ones, dropping some. This table has roughly 190,000 clones, about 89% appearing once. Sequenced: PBMCs. Source of these receptors: a man younger than 40 in good health and CMV-seropositive.

This chain links TRBV30 with TRBJ1-4; 8 bases fit TRBD1. Trimming at V came to 2 bases and at J to 7 bases, leaving 9 bases not matched to a gene. CDR1 is GTSNPN, CDR2 SVGIG, per germline (reference sequence). The CDR3 totals 15 residues. The CDR3 is CAWSTGQGEVEKLFF. CDR3 coding DNA: TGTGCCTGGAGTACCGGACAGGGAGAGGTTGAAAAACTGTTTTTT.

This chain connects TRBV30 to TRBJ2-1, with D hard to call. V lost 2 bases and J lost 2, with 10 bases in between. The CDR3 has 14 residues. Germline V gene sequence: CDR1 GTSNPN, CDR2 SVGIG (reference sequence). The CDR3 sequence: CAWSPRRPYNEQFF. The CDR3 region has the DNA TGTGCCTGGAGTCCCCGACGACCCTACAATGAGCAGTTCTTC.

The chain recombines TRBV7-6 with TRBJ2-2; either TRBD1 or TRBD2 may fit D (6 bases each). Between the trimmed V and J ends, which lost 5 bases and 1 base, there was a span of 14 bases. The CDR3 spans 16 residues. Germline CDR1 is SGHVS and CDR2 is FNYEAQ. CDR3 region: CASSLSQGGNTGELFF. The CDR3, as DNA: TGTGCCAGCAGCCTCTCACAGGGAGGGAACACCGGGGAGCTGTTTTTT.

The J gene is TRBJ1-6, the V gene TRBV7-2; no definite D call. The CDR3 is made up of 15 amino acids. Deletions cut 4 bases from V and 6 bases from J, with 13 bases between. Looked up from germline, CDR1 is SGHTA and CDR2 is FQGNSA. This CDR3 reads CASSSPKGPNSPLHF. CDR3 in DNA: TGTGCCAGCAGCTCTCCAAAGGGCCCTAATTCACCCCTCCACTTT.

J is TRBJ2-7 and V is TRBV11-3; 11 positions agree with TRBD1. This CDR3 spans 16 amino acids. Germline CDR1 reads SGHNT; CDR2 reads YENEEA. J was trimmed by 7 bases and V by 1 base; bases with no gene match: 9. For the CDR3, the DNA is TGTGCCAGCAGCTTAGGGACCGGGACAGGGGGTCGAGAGCAGTACTTC. This encodes CASSLGTGTGGREQYF.

The chain combines TRBV6-5 with TRBJ2-7; D is possibly TRBD2 (6 bases). CDR1 is MNHEY and CDR2 is SVGAGI in the germline V gene. Trimming removed 3 bases from V and 0 bases from J, with 12 bases in between. The CDR3 has 15 residues. The CDR3 DNA reads TGTGCCAGCAGTTATTTAGCGGAGAGCTCCTACGAGCAGTACTTC. It encodes CASSYLAESSYEQYF.

This chain joins TRBV7-2 and TRBJ2-5, with D unclear. CDR1 is SGHTA and CDR2 is FQGNSA in the germline V gene. The CDR3 is 12 amino acids. The V end lost 4 bases, the J end lost 2 bases, and 5 bases lay between the germline ends. In DNA form, the CDR3 reads TGTGCCAGCAGCTGGGGTCAAGAGACCCAGTACTTC. As protein: CASSWGQETQYF.

The genes are TRBV27 and TRBJ2-1, with 12 bases that match TRBD2. Per the germline V gene, CDR1 is MNHEY and CDR2 is SMNVEV (reference sequence). This CDR3 region has 18 residues. J lost 0 bases, V lost 4 bases, and 7 bases had no gene match. CDR3 loop: CASSWAASGGVSYNEQFF. Here the CDR3 DNA reads TGTGCCAGCAGTTGGGCGGCTAGCGGGGGGGTCTCCTACAATGAGCAGTTCTTC.

Here the CDR3 reads CASSFQGVGGELFF. The CDR3, as DNA: TGTGCCAGCAGCTTCCAGGGCGTCGGCGGGGAGCTGTTTTTT. The V gene is TRBV5-4, the J gene TRBJ2-2, with D maybe TRBD1 (5 bases). This CDR3 region has 14 residues. CDR1 and CDR2 from the germline V gene are SGHNT and YYREEE (reference sequence). Trimming took off 2 bases at V and 7 bases at J, with 12 bases between the two ends.

CDR3: CASSLSGGNTQYF. In DNA form, the CDR3 reads TGTGCCAGCAGCTTATCCGGGGGCAATACGCAGTATTTT. V usage is TRBV7-3 and J usage is TRBJ2-3; D may correspond to TRBD1 or TRBD2 (6 bases each). Trimming pared 2 bases from V and 7 bases from J, leaving 10 bases between. The germline V gene encodes CDR1 SGHTA and CDR2 FQGTGA. The CDR3 is 13 residues long.

The J gene is TRBJ2-5, the V gene TRBV6-6; unclear D gene. V dropped 2 bases and J dropped 5 bases, with 6 bases sitting between them. The CDR3 runs to 12 residues. The germline gives CDR1 MNHNY, CDR2 SVGAGI (reference sequence). The CDR3 nucleotides read TGTGCCAGCAGTTACCCATCGGAGACCCAGTACTTC. This translates into CASSYPSETQYF.

The J gene is TRBJ1-5, the V gene TRBV27, with 8 bases fitting TRBD1. This CDR3 comprises 16 residues. Germline V gives CDR1 MNHEY, CDR2 SMNVEV (reference sequence). V was clipped by 2 bases and J by 2 bases; unmatched bases: 5. CDR3 protein: CASSLDAGGRNQPQHF. As DNA, the CDR3 is TGTGCCAGCAGTTTAGACGCAGGGGGCCGCAATCAGCCCCAGCATTTT.

The DNA of the CDR3 is TGCGCCAGCAGCCCCACTCTTCGGGACAGAACCTATGAGCAGTTCTTC. Its protein is CASSPTLRDRTYEQFF. This chain joins TRBV4-1 and TRBJ2-1; TRBD1 matches at 7 bases. Germline lookup yields CDR1 MGHRA and CDR2 YSYEKL. V lost 4 bases to trimming and J lost 8 bases; unmatched junction nucleotides: 14. This CDR3 spans 16 amino acids.

This sequence joins TRBV7-2 and TRBJ1-2; no definite D call. Germline V CDR1 and CDR2: SGHTA, FQGNSA. The CDR3 is made up of 14 amino acids. V was cut by 2 bases and J by 0 bases, with 7 bases left in between. Written as DNA, the CDR3 is TGTGCCAGCAGCTTATCCCCTACTAACTATGGCTACACCTTC. Protein product: CASSLSPTNYGYTF.

This clone has at least ten counts. CDR3 sequence (DNA): TGCGCCAGCAGCCCTGCAGGGAGCGACGGCTACACCTTC. It codes for CASSPAGSDGYTF. This chain uses TRBV4-1 with TRBJ1-2; tentatively, D is TRBD1 (5 bases). CDR1 and CDR2 (germline): MGHRA, YSYEKL. The length of the CDR3 is 13 residues. V was pared by 4 bases and J by 8 bases, with 14 bases between.

The chain joins TRBV2 to TRBJ1-3; D might be TRBD1 (6 bases). V was trimmed by 6 bases and J by 4 bases, leaving 16 bases between them. Per the germline V gene, CDR1 is SNHLY and CDR2 is FYNNEI. This CDR3 spans 15 amino acids. In DNA, the CDR3 is TGTGCCAGCAGGGAACGGACAGTCACAGGAAACACCATATATTTT. As protein: CASRERTVTGNTIYF.

The chain employs TRBV19 and TRBJ1-5, with a possible D match to TRBD1 (6 bases). CDR1 is LNHDA, CDR2 SQIVND, per germline (reference sequence). The V end was cut by 7 bases, the J end by 6 bases, with 25 bases between. The CDR3 extends over 17 amino acids. CDR3 DNA sequence: TGTGCCAGTACGATGGTGTGGGGGCCCGCGGCGGGTCAGCCCCAGCATTTT. This encodes CASTMVWGPAAGQPQHF.

The chain links TRBV28 to TRBJ2-5; D is possibly TRBD2 (5 bases). CDR1 MDHEN and CDR2 SYDVKM come from the germline V gene. The CDR3 spans 15 residues. The V and J ends lost 5 bases and 4 bases respectively, with 17 bases between them. CDR3 residues: CASSPSFGGGETQYF. CDR3 nucleotides: TGTGCCAGCAGTCCCTCGTTCGGAGGTGGAGAGACCCAGTACTTC.

This clone was seen a single time. The J gene is TRBJ2-7, the V gene TRBV4-1; TRBD1 matches 7 bases. Trimming took 5 bases from V and 5 from J; bases not matched to a gene: 9. CDR3 length: 14 amino acids. Per the germline V gene, CDR1 is MGHRA and CDR2 is YSYEKL. CDR3 nucleotide sequence: TGCGCCAGCAGCTACATAGACAGGGTCCACGAGCAGTACTTC. It codes for CASSYIDRVHEQYF.

This clone showed up just a few times. The chain couples TRBV6-5 to TRBJ1-5; D is unresolved. Germline-derived CDR1 and CDR2 are MNHEY and SVGAGI. Trimming took off 2 bases at V and 0 bases at J, with 8 bases between the two ends. The CDR3 runs to 15 residues. The CDR3 spells CASSYDGYSNQPQHF. The DNA for the CDR3 is TGTGCCAGCAGTTACGACGGTTATAGCAATCAGCCCCAGCATTTT.

The CDR3, as DNA: TGTGCCAGCAGTTTGCGGTGGGGGACTAGCGGTTACAATGAGCAGTTCTTC. Its translation is CASSLRWGTSGYNEQFF. The gene calls are TRBV27 and TRBJ2-1, with TRBD2 matching over 11 bases. Germline-derived CDR1 and CDR2 are MNHEY and SMNVEV (reference sequence). Trimming took 3 bases from V and 4 from J; bases not matched to a gene: 8. This CDR3 has 17 residues.

The chain joins TRBV23-1 to TRBJ2-3; 7 bases line up with TRBD1. TRBV23-1 counts as an open reading frame of uncertain function. The CDR3 has 14 residues. The V and J ends lost 5 bases and 2 bases, in that order; junction bases with no gene match: 4. The DNA for the CDR3 is TGCGCCAGCAGTTTGACAGGGAACACAGATACGCAGTATTTT. Protein sequence: CASSLTGNTDTQYF.

V is TRBV7-2 and J is TRBJ2-7; 10 positions agree with TRBD2. Germline lookup yields CDR1 SGHTA and CDR2 FQGNSA. The CDR3 length is 16 residues. V dropped 1 base and J dropped 4; count of bases not matched to a gene: 7. This chain's CDR3 is CASSLGTSGAKYEQYF. CDR3 in DNA: TGTGCCAGCAGCTTAGGGACTAGCGGAGCTAAATACGAGCAGTACTTC.

On this clone: Mismatch with germline at one junction end may stem from a read error. The chain joins TRBV7-7 to TRBJ2-7; D is unclear. Per the germline V gene, CDR1 is SSHAT and CDR2 is FNYEAQ (reference sequence). There are 15 residues in the CDR3. CDR3 in amino acids: CASSLRPTPPYEQYF. CDR3 DNA: TGTGCTAGCAGCTTACGGCCAACTCCTCCCTACGAGCAGTACTTC.

This rearrangement joins TRBV9 to TRBJ2-1; 12 nucleotides align to TRBD2. CDR3 length: 18 residues. V gave up 0 bases and J gave up 6 bases; unmatched junction bases: 10. Germline CDR1 and CDR2: SGDLS and YYNGEE. CDR3 nucleotides: TGTGCCAGCAGCGTAGATCCCCAACTAGCGGGGGGAGTCAATGAGCAGTTCTTC. It encodes CASSVDPQLAGGVNEQFF.

The chain is built from TRBV27 and TRBJ1-5, with D perhaps TRBD1 (6 bases). This CDR3 spans 17 amino acids. The V gene lost 5 bases and the J gene lost 1 base, with 18 bases spanning the gap. CDR1 is MNHEY, CDR2 SMNVEV, per germline (reference sequence). Here the CDR3 reads CASSTSTGAGSNQPQHF. CDR3 DNA: TGTGCCAGCAGTACTTCCACGGGGGCGGGGAGCAATCAGCCCCAGCATTTT.

The chain has TRBV9 and TRBJ1-6; TRBD1 aligns across 9 bases. This CDR3 region has 15 residues. V lost 2 bases to trimming and J lost 8 bases; unmatched junction nucleotides: 5. CDR1 is SGDLS and CDR2 is YYNGEE in the germline V gene. The CDR3 nucleotides are TGTGCCAGCAGCGTCGCCGGGACAGGGCATTCACCCCTCCACTTT. This gives the protein CASSVAGTGHSPLHF. Variable domain in full (rest from reference TRBV9 and TRBJ1-6): DSGVTQTPKHLITATGQRVTLRCSPRSGDLSVYWYQQSLDQGLQFLIQYYNGEERAKGNILERFSAQQFPDLHSELNLSSLELGDSALYFCASSVAGTGHSPLHFGNGTRLTVT.

This clone appeared a single time. The V gene is TRBV27, the J gene TRBJ1-2; D not resolved. The CDR3 runs to 16 residues. Germline values: CDR1 MNHEY, CDR2 SMNVEV (reference sequence). The germline V and J ends were trimmed by 2 bases and 6 bases, with 19 bases remaining between them. CDR3 sequence reads: CASSLTGPAVVDGYTF. The CDR3 nucleotides are TGTGCCAGCAGTTTAACCGGGCCAGCCGTAGTTGATGGCTACACCTTC.

This clone was found once. This chain connects TRBV6-6 to TRBJ2-3; D ambiguous. The germline V and J ends were trimmed by 8 bases and 6 bases, with 24 bases remaining between them. The CDR3 runs to 16 residues. Germline CDR1 is MNHNY and CDR2 is SVGAGI (reference sequence). The CDR3 loop is CASLGLGYGFGDTQYF. In DNA, the CDR3 is TGTGCCAGCTTGGGGTTGGGGTACGGGTTTGGGGATACGCAGTATTTT.

This clone occurred a few times. J is TRBJ2-5 and V is TRBV11-3; tentatively, D is TRBD1 (6 bases). CDR1 and CDR2 (germline): SGHNT, YENEEA. Trimming shortened V by 6 bases and J by 2 bases, and 16 bases separated the two germline ends. The CDR3 has 15 amino acids. Written as DNA, the CDR3 is TGTGCCAGCAGTGTGCAAGGGGGTGCTCAAGAGACCCAGTACTTC. It encodes CASSVQGGAQETQYF.

This clone has only one observation. The chain joins TRBV20-1 to TRBJ1-1; D ambiguous. V gave up 0 bases and J gave up 11 bases, with 10 bases separating them. Germline V lookup: CDR1 DFQATT, CDR2 SNEGSKA (reference sequence). This CDR3 has 11 residues. In DNA, the CDR3 is TGCAGTGCTAGAGATTGGACGGGGGCTTTCTTT. Translation: CSARDWTGAFF.